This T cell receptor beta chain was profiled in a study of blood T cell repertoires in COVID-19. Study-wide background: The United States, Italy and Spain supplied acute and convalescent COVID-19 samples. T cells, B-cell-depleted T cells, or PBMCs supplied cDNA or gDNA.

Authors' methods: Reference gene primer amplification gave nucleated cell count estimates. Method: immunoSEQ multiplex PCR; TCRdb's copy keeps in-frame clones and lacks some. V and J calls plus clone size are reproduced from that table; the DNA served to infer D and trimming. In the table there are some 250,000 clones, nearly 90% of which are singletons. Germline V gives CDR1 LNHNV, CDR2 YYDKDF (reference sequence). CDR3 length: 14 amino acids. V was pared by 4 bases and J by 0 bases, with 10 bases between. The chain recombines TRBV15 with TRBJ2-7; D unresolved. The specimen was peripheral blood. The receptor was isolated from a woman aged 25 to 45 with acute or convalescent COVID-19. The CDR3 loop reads CATSISGSSYEQYF. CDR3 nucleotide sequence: TGTGCCACCAGCATTTCGGGTAGCTCCTACGAGCAGTACTTC.